This T cell receptor beta chain was captured by sequencing in a study of T cell responses to AZD1222 COVID-19 vaccine. The assay was immunoSEQ multiplex PCR, and TCRdb's table has in-frame clones only and misses some. The sample yields roughly 120,000 clones, roughly nine tenths seen once. A note on this clone: Its target is unknown.

General study points: Among the donors, most were white British and more were female, and clonal diversity was possibly underestimated. The study found vaccine-associated CD4 TCRs spanning spike, dominant at 160-218 and 743-854. Unmutated variant regions are reportedly the target of nearly half of TCRs that are spike-specific.

The ends lost 5 bases at V and 4 bases at J; junction bases unmatched: 9. Germline V gene data show CDR1 as ENHRY and CDR2 as SYGVKD. The CDR3 has 16 amino acids. The rearrangement uses TRBV10-3 and TRBJ2-1; the match to TRBD2 covers 9 bases. This receptor was obtained from an adult who received the AZD1222 COVID-19 vaccine. The sequences come from peripheral blood, collected 28 days after the second AZD1222 dose. The CDR3 here is CAISKDVLAGYNEQFF. The CDR3 nucleotides read TGTGCCATCAGTAAAGACGTCCTAGCGGGGTACAATGAGCAGTTCTTC.